This is a list of T cell receptor beta chains from one sample in a study of beta chain features in type 1 diabetes. The assay was immunoSEQ multiplex PCR, and TCRdb's table has in-frame clones only and misses some. The sample holds about 650,000 clones, roughly an eighth seen once. Sequenced: naive CD4+ T cells from blood. Source of these receptors: a man aged 30 to 45 with type 1 diabetes. Each CDR3 is given with its conserved first and last residue. D genes are given only for firm matches. The size field is filled for only some rows; it gives once, few, many or a size class.

V gene,clone size,D gene,J gene,CDR3 length,CDR3 protein,CDR3 DNA
TRBV5-6,few,.,TRBJ2-1,16,CASSLGGTFSYNEQFF,TGTGCCAGCAGCTTGGGAGGGACATTTTCCTACAATGAGCAGTTCTTC
TRBV14,.,.,TRBJ2-2,14,CASSQDSYTGELFF,TGTGCCAGCAGCCAAGATTCGTACACCGGGGAGCTGTTTTTT
TRBV7-2,once,.,TRBJ2-5,15,CASSLGVLLQETQYF,TGTGCCAGCAGCTTAGGAGTCCTCCTCCAAGAGACCCAGTACTTC
TRBV2,.,.,TRBJ2-5,16,CASRTPRAGQKETQYF,TGTGCCAGCAGGACACCTCGGGCGGGACAAAAAGAGACCCAGTACTTC
TRBV7-9,.,TRBD1,TRBJ1-1,14,CASRPGQVGTEAFF,TGTGCCAGCAGACCTGGACAGGTAGGCACTGAAGCTTTCTTT
TRBV18,.,.,TRBJ1-2,13,CASSPSRTDSYTF,TGTGCCAGCTCACCAAGCCGGACGGATAGCTACACCTTC
TRBV7-9,few,.,TRBJ1-5,13,CASSPSAHQPQHF,TGTGCCAGCAGCCCTAGCGCGCATCAGCCCCAGCATTTT
TRBV4-2,few,TRBD2,TRBJ2-1,17,CASSQDLAGDLYNEQFF,TGTGCCAGCAGCCAAGATCTAGCGGGGGACCTGTACAATGAGCAGTTCTTC
TRBV28,.,TRBD1,TRBJ2-7,14,CASSSRTGTYEQYF,TGTGCCAGCAGTTCCCGGACAGGGACCTACGAGCAGTACTTC
TRBV7-2,.,.,TRBJ1-1,17,CASSQPEGGTRNTEAFF,TGTGCCAGCAGCCAGCCCGAGGGGGGAACGAGGAACACTGAAGCTTTCTTT
TRBV4-3,few,TRBD1,TRBJ1-4,18,CASSQDRAGQGLEEKLFF,TGCGCCAGCAGCCAAGATAGAGCCGGACAGGGGCTTGAGGAAAAACTGTTTTTT
TRBV2,few,.,TRBJ2-1,14,CASSDITSYNEQFF,TGTGCCAGCAGTGATATCACCTCCTACAATGAGCAGTTCTTC
TRBV29-1,.,TRBD1,TRBJ2-5,12,CSVDRGQETQYF,TGCAGCGTGGACAGGGGACAAGAGACCCAGTACTTC
TRBV27,few,TRBD1,TRBJ2-5,15,CASSPRQGEGETQYF,TGTGCCAGCAGTCCCCGACAGGGTGAGGGGGAGACCCAGTACTTC
TRBV7-2,.,.,TRBJ2-1,15,CASSLVLGGYNEQFF,TGTGCCAGCAGCTTAGTACTGGGGGGATACAATGAGCAGTTCTTC
TRBV7-9,.,TRBD2,TRBJ2-5,18,CASSLTLTSGVPGETQYF,TGTGCCAGCAGCTTAACCCTGACTAGCGGGGTCCCGGGGGAGACCCAGTACTTC